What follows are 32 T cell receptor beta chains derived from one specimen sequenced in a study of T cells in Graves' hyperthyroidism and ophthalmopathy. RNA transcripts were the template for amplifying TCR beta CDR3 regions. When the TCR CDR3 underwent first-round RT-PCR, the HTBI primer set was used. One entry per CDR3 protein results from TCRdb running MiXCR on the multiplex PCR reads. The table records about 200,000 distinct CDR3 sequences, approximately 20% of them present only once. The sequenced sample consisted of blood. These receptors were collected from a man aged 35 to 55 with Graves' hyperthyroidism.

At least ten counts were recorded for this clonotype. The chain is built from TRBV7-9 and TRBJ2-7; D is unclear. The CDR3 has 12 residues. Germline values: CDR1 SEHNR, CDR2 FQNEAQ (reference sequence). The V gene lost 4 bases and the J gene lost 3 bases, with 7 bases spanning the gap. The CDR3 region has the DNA TGTGCCAGCAGCTCCGATTTCTACGAGCAGTACTTC. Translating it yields CASSSDFYEQYF. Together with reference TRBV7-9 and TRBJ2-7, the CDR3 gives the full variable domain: DTGVSQNPRHKITKRGQNVTFRCDPISEHNRLYWYRQTLGQGPEFLTYFQNEAQLEKSRLLSDRFSAERPKGSFSTLEIQRTEQGDSAMYLCASSSDFYEQYFGPGTRLTVT.

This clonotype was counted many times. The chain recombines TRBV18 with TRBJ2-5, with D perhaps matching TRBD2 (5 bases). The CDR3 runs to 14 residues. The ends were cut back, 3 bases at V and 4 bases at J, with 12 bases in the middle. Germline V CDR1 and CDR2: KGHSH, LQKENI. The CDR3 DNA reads TGTGCCAGCTCACCGTTAGGGAGCAGAGAGACCCAGTACTTC. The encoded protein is CASSPLGSRETQYF. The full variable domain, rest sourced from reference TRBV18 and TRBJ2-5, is NAGVMQNPRHLVRRRGQEARLRCSPMKGHSHVYWYRQLPEEGLKFMVYLQKENIIDESGMPKERFSAEFPKEGPSILRIQQVVRGDSAAYFCASSPLGSRETQYFGPGTRLLVL.

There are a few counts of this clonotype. The DNA for the CDR3 is TGTGCCACCAGCAGCACAGGGCCCATGCGGGAGACCCAGTACTTC. This codes for CATSSTGPMRETQYF. The chain is built from TRBV15 and TRBJ2-5; possibly TRBD1 for D (6 bases). The germline V gene encodes CDR1 LNHNV and CDR2 YYDKDF (reference sequence). This CDR3 spans 15 amino acids. V was cut by 3 bases and J by 5 bases, with 16 bases left in between.

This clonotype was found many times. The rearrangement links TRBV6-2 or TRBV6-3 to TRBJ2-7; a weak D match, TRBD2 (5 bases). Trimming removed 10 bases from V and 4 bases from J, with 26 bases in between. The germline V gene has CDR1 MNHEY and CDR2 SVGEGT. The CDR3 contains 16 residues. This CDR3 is CATIGGGYQEVYEQYF. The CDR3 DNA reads TGTGCCACCATTGGTGGCGGGTACCAAGAGGTGTACGAGCAGTACTTC.

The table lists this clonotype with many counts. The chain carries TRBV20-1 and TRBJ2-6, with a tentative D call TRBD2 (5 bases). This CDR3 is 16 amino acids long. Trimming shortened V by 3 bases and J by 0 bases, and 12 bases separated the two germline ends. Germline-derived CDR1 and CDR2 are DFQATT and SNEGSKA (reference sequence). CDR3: CSASPPGFSGANVLTF. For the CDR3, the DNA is TGCAGTGCTAGCCCACCGGGATTCTCTGGGGCCAACGTCCTGACTTTC.

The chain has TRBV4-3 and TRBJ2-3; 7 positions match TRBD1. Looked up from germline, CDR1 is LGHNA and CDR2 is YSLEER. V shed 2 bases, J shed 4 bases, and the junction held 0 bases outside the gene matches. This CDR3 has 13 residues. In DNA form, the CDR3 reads TGCGCCAGCAGCCAACAGGGGGCAGATACGCAGTATTTT. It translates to CASSQQGADTQYF.

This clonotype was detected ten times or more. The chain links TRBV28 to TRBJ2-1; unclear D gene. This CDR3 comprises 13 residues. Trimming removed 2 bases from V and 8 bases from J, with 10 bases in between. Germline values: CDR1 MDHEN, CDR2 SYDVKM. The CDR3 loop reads CASSLGHWDEQFF. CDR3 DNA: TGTGCCAGCAGTTTAGGGCATTGGGATGAGCAGTTCTTC.

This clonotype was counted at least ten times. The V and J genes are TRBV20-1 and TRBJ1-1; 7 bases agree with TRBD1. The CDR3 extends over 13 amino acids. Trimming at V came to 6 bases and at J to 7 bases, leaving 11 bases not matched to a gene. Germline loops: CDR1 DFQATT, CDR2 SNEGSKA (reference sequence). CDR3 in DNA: TGCAGTGCCGCCACCGGGACAGAGATTGAAGCTTTCTTT. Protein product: CSAATGTEIEAFF.

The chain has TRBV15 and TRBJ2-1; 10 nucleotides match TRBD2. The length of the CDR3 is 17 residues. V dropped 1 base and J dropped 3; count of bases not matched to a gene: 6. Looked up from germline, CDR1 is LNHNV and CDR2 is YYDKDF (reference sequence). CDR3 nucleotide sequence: TGTGCCACCAGCAGAGGTGGGAGCGGGGGGGTCTACAATGAGCAGTTCTTC. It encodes CATSRGGSGGVYNEQFF. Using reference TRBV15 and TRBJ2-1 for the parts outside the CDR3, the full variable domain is DAMVIQNPRYQVTQFGKPVTLSCSQTLNHNVMYWYQQKSSQAPKLLFHYYDKDFNNEADTPDNFQSRRPNTSFCFLDIRSPGLGDTAMYLCATSRGGSGGVYNEQFFGPGTRLTVL.

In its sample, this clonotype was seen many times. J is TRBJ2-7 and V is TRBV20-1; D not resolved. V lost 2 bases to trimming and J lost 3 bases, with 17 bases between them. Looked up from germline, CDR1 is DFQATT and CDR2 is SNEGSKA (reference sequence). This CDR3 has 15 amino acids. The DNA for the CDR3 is TGCAGTGCTAGAAGTTTTAGAGGCAGCAACTACGAGCAGTACTTC. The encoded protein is CSARSFRGSNYEQYF.

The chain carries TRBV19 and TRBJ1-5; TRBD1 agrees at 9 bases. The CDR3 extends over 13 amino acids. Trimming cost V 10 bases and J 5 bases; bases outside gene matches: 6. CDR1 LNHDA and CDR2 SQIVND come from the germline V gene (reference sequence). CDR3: CATGGQGDQPQHF. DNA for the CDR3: TGTGCCACTGGGGGACAGGGCGATCAGCCCCAGCATTTT. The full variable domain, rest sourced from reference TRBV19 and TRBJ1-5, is DGGITQSPKYLFRKEGQNVTLSCEQNLNHDAMYWYRQDPGQGLRLIYYSQIVNDFQKGDIAEGYSVSREKKESFPLTVTSAQKNPTAFYLCATGGQGDQPQHFGDGTRLSIL.

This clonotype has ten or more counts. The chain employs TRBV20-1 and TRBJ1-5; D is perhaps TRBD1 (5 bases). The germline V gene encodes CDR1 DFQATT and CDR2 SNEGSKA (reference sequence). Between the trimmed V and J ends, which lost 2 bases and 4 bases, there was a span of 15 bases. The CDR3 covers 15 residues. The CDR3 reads CSARTPGQRNQPQHF. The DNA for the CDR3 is TGCAGTGCTAGAACTCCAGGGCAAAGGAATCAGCCCCAGCATTTT.

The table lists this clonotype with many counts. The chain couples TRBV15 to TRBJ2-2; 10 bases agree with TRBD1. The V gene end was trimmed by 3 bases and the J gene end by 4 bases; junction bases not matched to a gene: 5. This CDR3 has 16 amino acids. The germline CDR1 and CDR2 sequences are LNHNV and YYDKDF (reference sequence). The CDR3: CATSSPRDRGTGELFF. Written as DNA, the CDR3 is TGTGCCACCAGCAGTCCCCGGGACAGGGGCACCGGGGAGCTGTTTTTT.

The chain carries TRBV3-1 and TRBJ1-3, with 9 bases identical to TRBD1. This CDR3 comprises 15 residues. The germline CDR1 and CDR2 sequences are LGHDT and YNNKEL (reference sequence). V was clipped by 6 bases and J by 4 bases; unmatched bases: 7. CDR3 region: CASSPGTGWGNTIYF. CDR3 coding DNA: TGTGCCAGCAGTCCCGGGACAGGGTGGGGAAACACCATATATTTT.

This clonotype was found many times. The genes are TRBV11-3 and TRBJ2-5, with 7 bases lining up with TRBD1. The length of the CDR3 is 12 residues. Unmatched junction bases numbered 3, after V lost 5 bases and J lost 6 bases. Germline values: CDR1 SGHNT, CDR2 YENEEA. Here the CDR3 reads CASSNRGQTQYF. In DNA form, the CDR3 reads TGTGCCAGCAGCAACAGGGGTCAGACCCAGTACTTC.

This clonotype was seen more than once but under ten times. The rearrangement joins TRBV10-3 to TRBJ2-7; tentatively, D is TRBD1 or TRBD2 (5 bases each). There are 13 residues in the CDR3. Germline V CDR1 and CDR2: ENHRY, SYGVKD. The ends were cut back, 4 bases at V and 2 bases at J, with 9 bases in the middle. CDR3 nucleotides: TGTGCCATCAGTGGGGACGGGACCTACGAGCAGTACTTC. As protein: CAISGDGTYEQYF.

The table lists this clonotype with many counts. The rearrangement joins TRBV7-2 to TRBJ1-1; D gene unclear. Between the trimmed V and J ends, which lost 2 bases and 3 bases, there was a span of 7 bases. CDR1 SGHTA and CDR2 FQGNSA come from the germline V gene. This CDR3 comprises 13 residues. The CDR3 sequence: CASSLNVDTEAFF. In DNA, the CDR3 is TGTGCCAGCAGCTTAAACGTCGACACTGAAGCTTTCTTT.

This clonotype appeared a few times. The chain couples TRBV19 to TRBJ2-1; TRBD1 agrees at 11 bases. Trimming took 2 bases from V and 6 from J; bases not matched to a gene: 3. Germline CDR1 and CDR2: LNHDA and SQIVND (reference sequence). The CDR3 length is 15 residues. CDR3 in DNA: TGTGCCAGTAGTATATTAGGGACAGGGGGCAATGAGCAGTTCTTC. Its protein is CASSILGTGGNEQFF.

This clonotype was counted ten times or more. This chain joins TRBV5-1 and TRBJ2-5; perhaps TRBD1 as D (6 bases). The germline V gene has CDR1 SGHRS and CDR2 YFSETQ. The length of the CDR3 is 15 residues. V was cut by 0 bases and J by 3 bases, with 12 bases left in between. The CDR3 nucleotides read TGCGCCAGCAGCTTGGCCAGGGGTCGAGAAGAGACCCAGTACTTC. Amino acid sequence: CASSLARGREETQYF.

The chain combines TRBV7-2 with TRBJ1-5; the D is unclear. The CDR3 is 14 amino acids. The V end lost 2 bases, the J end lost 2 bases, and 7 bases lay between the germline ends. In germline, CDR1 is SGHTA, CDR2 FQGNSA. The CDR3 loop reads CASSLQRGNQPQHF. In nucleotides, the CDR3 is TGTGCCAGCAGCTTACAGCGGGGCAATCAGCCCCAGCATTTT.

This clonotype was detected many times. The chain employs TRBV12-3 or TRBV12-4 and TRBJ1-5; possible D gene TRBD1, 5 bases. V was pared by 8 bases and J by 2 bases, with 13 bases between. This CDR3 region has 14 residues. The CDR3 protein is CASAYRGRNQPQHF. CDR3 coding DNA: TGTGCCAGCGCCTACCGGGGACGCAATCAGCCCCAGCATTTT.

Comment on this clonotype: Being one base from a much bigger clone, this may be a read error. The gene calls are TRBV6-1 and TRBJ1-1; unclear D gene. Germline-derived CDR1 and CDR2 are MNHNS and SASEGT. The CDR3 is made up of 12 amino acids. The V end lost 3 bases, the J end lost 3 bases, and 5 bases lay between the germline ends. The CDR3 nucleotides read TGTGCCAGCAGTGAGGGGTACACTGAAGCTTTCTTT. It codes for CASSEGYTEAFF.

CDR3 in DNA: TGTGCCAGCAGTCCCTTTGAGACAGGCTACGAGCAGTACTTC. Its protein is CASSPFETGYEQYF. The chain combines TRBV27 with TRBJ2-7; possibly TRBD1 for D (6 bases). Germline V gives CDR1 MNHEY, CDR2 SMNVEV (reference sequence). V gave up 5 bases and J gave up 3 bases, with 14 bases separating them. CDR3 size: 14 residues.

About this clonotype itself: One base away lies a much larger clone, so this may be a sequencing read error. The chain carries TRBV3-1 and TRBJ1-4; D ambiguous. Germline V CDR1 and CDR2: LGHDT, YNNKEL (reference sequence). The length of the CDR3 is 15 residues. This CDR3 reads CASSQWTGHNGKLFF. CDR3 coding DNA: TGTGCCAGCAGCCAATGGACGGGCCACAATGGAAAACTGTTTTTT.

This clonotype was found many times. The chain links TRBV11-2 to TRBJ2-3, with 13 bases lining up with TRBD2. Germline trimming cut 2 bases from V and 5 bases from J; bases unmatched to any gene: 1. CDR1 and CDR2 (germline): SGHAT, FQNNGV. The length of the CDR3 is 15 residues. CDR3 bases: TGTGCCAGCAGCTTACGACTAGCGGGGGGAGATACGCAGTATTTT. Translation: CASSLRLAGGDTQYF. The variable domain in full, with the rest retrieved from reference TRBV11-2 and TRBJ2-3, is EAGVAQSPRYKIIEKRQSVAFWCNPISGHATLYWYQQILGQGPKLLIQFQNNGVVDDSQLPKDRFSAERLKGVDSTLKIQPAKLEDSAVYLCASSLRLAGGDTQYFGPGTRLTVL.

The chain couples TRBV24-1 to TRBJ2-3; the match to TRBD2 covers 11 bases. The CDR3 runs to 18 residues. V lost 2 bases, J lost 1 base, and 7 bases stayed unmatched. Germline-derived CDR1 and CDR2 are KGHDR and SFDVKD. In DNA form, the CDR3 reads TGTGCCACCAGTGATTCGCGACTAGCGGGGAGAGGCACAGATACGCAGTATTTT. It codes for CATSDSRLAGRGTDTQYF.

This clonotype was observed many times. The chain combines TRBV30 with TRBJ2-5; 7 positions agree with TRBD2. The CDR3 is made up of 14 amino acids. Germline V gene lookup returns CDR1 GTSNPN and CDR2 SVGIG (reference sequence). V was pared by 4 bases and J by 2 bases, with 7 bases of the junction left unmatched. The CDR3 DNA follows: TGTGCCTGGAATGGCGGGGGTTTACAAGAGACCCAGTACTTC. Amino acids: CAWNGGGLQETQYF.

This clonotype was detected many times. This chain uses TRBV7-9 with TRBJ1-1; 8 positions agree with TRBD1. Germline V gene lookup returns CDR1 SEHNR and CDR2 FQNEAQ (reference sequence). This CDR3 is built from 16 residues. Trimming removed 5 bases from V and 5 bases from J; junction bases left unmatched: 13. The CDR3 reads CASSPPRIDRGTEAFF. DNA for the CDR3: TGTGCCAGCAGCCCTCCACGAATAGACAGGGGTACTGAAGCTTTCTTT.

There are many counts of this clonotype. The CDR3 nucleotides are TGTGCCAGCTCACGGCGGACAGCCTTGCGCTATGGCTACACCTTC. The encoded protein is CASSRRTALRYGYTF. The chain uses TRBV18 and TRBJ1-2; the D gene is possibly TRBD1 (6 bases). The CDR3 length is 15 residues. Germline V gene data show CDR1 as KGHSH and CDR2 as LQKENI. The ends were cut back, 4 bases at V and 4 bases at J, with 16 bases in the middle. The whole variable domain, filled in from reference TRBV18 and TRBJ1-2, reads NAGVMQNPRHLVRRRGQEARLRCSPMKGHSHVYWYRQLPEEGLKFMVYLQKENIIDESGMPKERFSAEFPKEGPSILRIQQVVRGDSAAYFCASSRRTALRYGYTFGSGTRLTVV.

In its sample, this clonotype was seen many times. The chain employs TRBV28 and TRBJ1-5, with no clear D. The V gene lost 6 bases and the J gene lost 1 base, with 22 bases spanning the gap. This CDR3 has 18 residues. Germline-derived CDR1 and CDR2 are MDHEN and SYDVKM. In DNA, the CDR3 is TGTGCCAGCAGCCCCCGGGCGTTAAGTCTGGAAAGCAATCAGCCCCAGCATTTT. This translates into CASSPRALSLESNQPQHF. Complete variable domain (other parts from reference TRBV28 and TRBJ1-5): DVKVTQSSRYLVKRTGEKVFLECVQDMDHENMFWYRQDPGLGLRLIYFSYDVKMKEKGDIPEGYSVSREKKERFSLILESASTNQTSMYLCASSPRALSLESNQPQHFGDGTRLSIL.

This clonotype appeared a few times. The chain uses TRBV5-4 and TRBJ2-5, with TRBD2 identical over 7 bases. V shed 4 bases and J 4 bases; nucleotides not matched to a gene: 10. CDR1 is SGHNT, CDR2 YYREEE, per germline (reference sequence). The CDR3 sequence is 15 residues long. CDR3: CASSIGTTMGETQYF. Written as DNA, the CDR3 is TGTGCCAGCAGCATCGGGACTACCATGGGAGAGACCCAGTACTTC.

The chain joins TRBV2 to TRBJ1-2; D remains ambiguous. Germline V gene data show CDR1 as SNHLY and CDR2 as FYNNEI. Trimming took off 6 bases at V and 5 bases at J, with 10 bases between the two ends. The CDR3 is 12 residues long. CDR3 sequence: CASRGLQYGYTF. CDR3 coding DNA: TGTGCCAGCAGGGGTCTGCAGTATGGCTACACCTTC.